Described below is a single T cell receptor beta chain sequence and its context. Its antigen is currently unknown. This was a deep-level run. Replicate PCRs from sorted subsets contained about 0.2 ug DNA, which is some 29,000 T cell genomes. Clones were read by immunoSEQ multiplex PCR, and TCRdb kept only the in-frame ones, dropping some. The table lists millions of clones, 85% to 95% of them singletons. CDR3 length: 14 residues. The trim removed 6 bases at V and 1 base at J, leaving 3 bases unmatched. Germline CDR1 and CDR2: MNHEY and SMNVEV (reference sequence). This entry is derived from a study of shared clonotypes between healthy human individuals. Study outcomes and limitations: Clonotypes shared by all four donors outscored non-shared clonotypes in generation probability.

This clonotype originated in a man between 18 and 29 years old in good health. Some clones in this sample may be carry-over from other donors' samples. The sample taken for sequencing was naive CD4+ T cells from PBMCs. The subset denotes: CD45RA+ positively selected. V is TRBV27 and J is TRBJ2-7; 10 bases line up with TRBD2. The CDR3 DNA reads TGTGCCAGCAGAATAGCGGGGGGATCCTACGAGCAGTACTTC. Its protein is CASRIAGGSYEQYF.